This entry is about one TCR beta chain. This clone was detected only once. This receptor's antigen is unknown. No base quality information exists; no much larger clone differs at one position. A distance of 11 bases separates the germline ends of V and J, which lose 2 bases and 6 bases respectively. CDR3 length: 13 amino acids, cysteine to phenylalanine. Solely the CDR3 DNA is kept, with 39 bases framed from the first base. The data stem from a study of brain metastases from non-small cell lung cancer (dated by TCRdb to the late 2010s). For the wider study: The study profiled the immune microenvironment of paired resected primary tumors and brain metastases from non-small-cell lung cancer patients. Overall study outcomes, separate from this receptor: Paired brain metastases and primary tumors largely shared TCR repertoires, although T-cell densities in the metastases were sparse. Compared with the matched primary tumors, T-cell clones appeared to be expanded in about two thirds of brain metastases. Lower T-cell infiltration was exhibited by brain metastases compared with primary tumors (P < 0.001).

Receptors were amplified or captured by the immunoSEQ multiplex PCR assay. T-cell receptor beta chain repertoire sequencing was performed alongside a 770-gene immune expression panel. This is the immuneACCESS table as TCRdb keeps it, with only in-frame sequences that have V and J called. A part of the clones is gone; compared with another copy, unresolved V genes explain less than half, and the rest is unexplained. This sample has thousands of clones in its table, and 90% of those were observed once. Approximately 3.5% of the sample lies in the top ten. A total of around 38 patients with non-small-cell lung cancer that had been surgically resected, each with specimens from both a primary tumor and a brain metastasis, made up the cohort. The tumor specimens consisted of archival formalin-fixed, paraffin-embedded tissues.

This receptor was taken from a donor at least 40 years old with non-small cell lung cancer. What was sequenced was primary lung tumor tissue. What the cell subset or site label conveys for this sample: primary lung tumor paired with brain metastasis. The V gene is TRBV12-3 or TRBV12-4 and the J gene is TRBJ2-7; the D gene is perhaps TRBD1 or TRBD2, as each covers 5 bases. Here is the DNA: TGTGCCAGCAGTTTAAAAGGGGAGATCGAGCAGTACTTC. This yields the protein CASSLKGEIEQYF.